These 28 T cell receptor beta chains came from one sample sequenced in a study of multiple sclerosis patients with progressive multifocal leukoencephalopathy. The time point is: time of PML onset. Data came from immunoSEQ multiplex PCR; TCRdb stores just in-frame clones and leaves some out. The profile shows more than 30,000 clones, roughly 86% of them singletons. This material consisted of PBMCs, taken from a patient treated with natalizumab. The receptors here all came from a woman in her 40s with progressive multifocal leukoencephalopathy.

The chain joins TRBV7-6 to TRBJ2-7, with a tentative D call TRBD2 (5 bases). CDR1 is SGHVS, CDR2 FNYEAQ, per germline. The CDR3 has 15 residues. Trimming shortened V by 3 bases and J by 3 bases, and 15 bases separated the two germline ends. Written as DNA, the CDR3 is TGTGCCAGCAGCTTGGTATCTGGGAGCGGCTACGAGCAGTACTTC. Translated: CASSLVSGSGYEQYF.

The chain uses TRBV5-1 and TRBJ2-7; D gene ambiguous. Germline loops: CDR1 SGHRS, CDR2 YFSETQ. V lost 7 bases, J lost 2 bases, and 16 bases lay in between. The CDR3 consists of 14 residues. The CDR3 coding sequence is TGCGCCAGCTTGACCGAAAGCCTCGCCTACGAGCAGTACTTC. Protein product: CASLTESLAYEQYF.

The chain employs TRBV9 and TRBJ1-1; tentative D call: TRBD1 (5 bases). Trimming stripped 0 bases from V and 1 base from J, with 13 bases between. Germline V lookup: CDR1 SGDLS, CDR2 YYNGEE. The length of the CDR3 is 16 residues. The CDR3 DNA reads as TGTGCCAGCAGCGTAGGGGCAGGGAGCACGAACACTGAAGCTTTCTTT. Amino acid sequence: CASSVGAGSTNTEAFF.

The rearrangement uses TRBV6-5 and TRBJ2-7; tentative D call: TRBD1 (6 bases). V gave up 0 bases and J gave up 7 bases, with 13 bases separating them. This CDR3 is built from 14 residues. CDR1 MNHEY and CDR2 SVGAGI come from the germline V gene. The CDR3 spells CASSYSEGRGEQYF. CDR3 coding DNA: TGTGCCAGCAGTTACTCTGAGGGCAGGGGAGAGCAGTACTTC.

This chain's CDR3 is CASSFEGQVNTEAFF. CDR3 coding DNA: TGTGCCAGCAGCTTCGAAGGACAGGTGAACACTGAAGCTTTCTTT. The rearrangement uses TRBV7-2 and TRBJ1-1; the match to TRBD1 covers 7 bases. The junction had 4 bases not matched to a gene; V was cut back by 3 bases and J by 0 bases. The CDR3 totals 15 residues. Germline CDR1 reads SGHTA; CDR2 reads FQGNSA.

The DNA of the CDR3 is TGTGCCAGCAGCCCCGGACCCCGACTGGGGAACGGTGAGCAGTTCTTC. It translates to CASSPGPRLGNGEQFF. The chain combines TRBV13 with TRBJ2-1, with D unclear. The CDR3 covers 16 residues. Looked up from germline, CDR1 is PRHDT and CDR2 is FYEKMQ (reference sequence). The V end lost 5 bases, the J end lost 9 bases, and 23 bases lay between the germline ends.

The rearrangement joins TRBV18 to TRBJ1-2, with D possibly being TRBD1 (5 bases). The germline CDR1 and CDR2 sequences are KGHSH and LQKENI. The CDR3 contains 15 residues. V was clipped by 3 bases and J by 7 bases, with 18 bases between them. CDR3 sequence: CASSPVTGEESGYTF. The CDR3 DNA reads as TGTGCCAGCTCACCGGTAACGGGGGAAGAAAGTGGCTACACCTTC.

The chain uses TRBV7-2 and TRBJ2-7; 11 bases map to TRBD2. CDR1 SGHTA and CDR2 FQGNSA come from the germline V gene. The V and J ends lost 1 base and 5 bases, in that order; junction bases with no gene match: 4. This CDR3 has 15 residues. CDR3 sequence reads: CASSLEVAGGNEQYF. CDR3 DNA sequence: TGTGCCAGCAGCTTAGAGGTAGCGGGAGGGAACGAGCAGTACTTC.

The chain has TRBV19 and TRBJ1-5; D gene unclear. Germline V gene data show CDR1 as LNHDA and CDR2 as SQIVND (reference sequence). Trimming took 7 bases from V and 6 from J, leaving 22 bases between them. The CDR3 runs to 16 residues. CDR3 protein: CASTSARVGVGQPQHF. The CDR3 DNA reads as TGTGCCAGTACCTCCGCACGTGTTGGGGTTGGTCAGCCCCAGCATTTT.

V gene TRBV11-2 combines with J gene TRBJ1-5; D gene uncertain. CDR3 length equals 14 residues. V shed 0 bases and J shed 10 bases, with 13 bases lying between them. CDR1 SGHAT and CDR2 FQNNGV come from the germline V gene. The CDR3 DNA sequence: TGTGCCAGCAGCTTAGAAACGGTAGGGCTACCCCAGCATTTT. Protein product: CASSLETVGLPQHF.

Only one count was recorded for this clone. CDR3 DNA sequence: TGCAGCGTTCGCGGGCAGAGAAACACTGAAGCTTTCTTT. As protein: CSVRGQRNTEAFF. The chain employs TRBV29-1 and TRBJ1-1; D gene ambiguous. Germline V gives CDR1 SQVTM, CDR2 ANQGSEA. The V end was cut by 5 bases, the J end by 2 bases, with 12 bases between. CDR3 length: 13 amino acids.

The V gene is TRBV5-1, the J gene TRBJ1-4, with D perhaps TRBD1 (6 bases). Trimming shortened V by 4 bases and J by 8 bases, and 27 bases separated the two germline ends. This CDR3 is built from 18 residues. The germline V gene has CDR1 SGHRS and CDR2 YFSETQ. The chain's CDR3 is CASSNGVRVTGSKEKLFF. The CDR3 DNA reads TGCGCCAGCAGCAATGGGGTACGGGTGACAGGAAGTAAGGAAAAACTGTTTTTT.

The CDR3 nucleotides are TGTGCCAGCAGCTTTCGTGGTAGCGGGACTCAAGAGACCCAGTACTTC. It encodes CASSFRGSGTQETQYF. The J gene is TRBJ2-5, the V gene TRBV11-3; TRBD2 aligns across 8 bases. Germline V gene lookup returns CDR1 SGHNT and CDR2 YENEEA. V shed 3 bases, J shed 2 bases, and the junction held 8 bases outside the gene matches. The CDR3 is made up of 16 amino acids.

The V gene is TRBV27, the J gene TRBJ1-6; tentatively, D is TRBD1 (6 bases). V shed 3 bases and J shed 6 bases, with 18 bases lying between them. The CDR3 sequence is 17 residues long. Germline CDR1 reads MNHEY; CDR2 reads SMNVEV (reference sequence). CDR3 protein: CASSFSSSDSFNSPLHF. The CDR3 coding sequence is TGTGCCAGCAGTTTCTCATCTTCGGACAGTTTTAATTCACCCCTCCACTTT.

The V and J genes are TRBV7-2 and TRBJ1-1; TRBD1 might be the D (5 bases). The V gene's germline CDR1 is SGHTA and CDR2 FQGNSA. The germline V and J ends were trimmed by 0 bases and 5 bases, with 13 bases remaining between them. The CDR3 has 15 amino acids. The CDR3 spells CASSLAQGFGTEAFF. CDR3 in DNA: TGTGCCAGCAGCTTAGCGCAGGGCTTCGGGACTGAAGCTTTCTTT.

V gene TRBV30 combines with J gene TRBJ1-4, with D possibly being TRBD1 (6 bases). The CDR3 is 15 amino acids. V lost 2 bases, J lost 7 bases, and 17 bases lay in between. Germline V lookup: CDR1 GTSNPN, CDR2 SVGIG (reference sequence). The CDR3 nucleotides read TGTGCCTGGAGTCCCCCAGGGGTAGAAAGTGAAAAACTGTTTTTT. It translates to CAWSPPGVESEKLFF.

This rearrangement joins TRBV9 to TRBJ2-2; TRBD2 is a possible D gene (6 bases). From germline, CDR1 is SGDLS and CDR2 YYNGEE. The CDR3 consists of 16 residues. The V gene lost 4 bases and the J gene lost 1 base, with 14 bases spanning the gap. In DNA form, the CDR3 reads TGTGCCAGCAGCACGAGGACTAAACAGAACACCGGGGAGCTGTTTTTT. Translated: CASSTRTKQNTGELFF. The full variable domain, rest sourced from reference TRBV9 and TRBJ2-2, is DSGVTQTPKHLITATGQRVTLRCSPRSGDLSVYWYQQSLDQGLQFLIQYYNGEERAKGNILERFSAQQFPDLHSELNLSSLELGDSALYFCASSTRTKQNTGELFFGEGSRLTVL.

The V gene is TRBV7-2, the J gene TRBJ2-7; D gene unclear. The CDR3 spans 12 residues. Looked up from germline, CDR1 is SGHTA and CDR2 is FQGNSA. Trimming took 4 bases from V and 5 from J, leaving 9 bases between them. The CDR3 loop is CASSSYLDEQYF. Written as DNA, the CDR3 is TGTGCCAGCAGCTCCTACCTGGACGAGCAGTACTTC. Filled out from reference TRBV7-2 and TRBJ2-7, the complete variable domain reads GAGVSQSPSNKVTEKGKDVELRCDPISGHTALYWYRQSLGQGLEFLIYFQGNSAPDKSGLPSDRFSAERTGGSVSTLTIQRTQQEDSAVYLCASSSYLDEQYFGPGTRLTVT.

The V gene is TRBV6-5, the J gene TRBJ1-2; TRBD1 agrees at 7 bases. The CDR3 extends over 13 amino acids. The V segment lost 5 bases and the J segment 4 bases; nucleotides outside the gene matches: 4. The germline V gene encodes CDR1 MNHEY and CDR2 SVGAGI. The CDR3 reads CASSPGQSYGYTF. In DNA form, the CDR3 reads TGTGCCAGCAGTCCGGGACAGAGCTATGGCTACACCTTC.

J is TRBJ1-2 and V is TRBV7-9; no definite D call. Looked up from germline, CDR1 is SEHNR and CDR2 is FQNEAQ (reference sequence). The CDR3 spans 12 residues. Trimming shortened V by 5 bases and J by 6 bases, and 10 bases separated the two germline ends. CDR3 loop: CASSPHLDGYTF. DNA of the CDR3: TGTGCCAGCAGCCCCCATTTGGATGGCTACACCTTC.

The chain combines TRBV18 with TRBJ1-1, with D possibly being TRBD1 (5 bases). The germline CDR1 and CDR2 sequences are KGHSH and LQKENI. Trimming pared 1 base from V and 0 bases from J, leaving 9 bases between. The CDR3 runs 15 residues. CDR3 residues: CASSPRGGVNTEAFF. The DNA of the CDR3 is TGTGCCAGCTCACCACGGGGAGGGGTGAACACTGAAGCTTTCTTT.

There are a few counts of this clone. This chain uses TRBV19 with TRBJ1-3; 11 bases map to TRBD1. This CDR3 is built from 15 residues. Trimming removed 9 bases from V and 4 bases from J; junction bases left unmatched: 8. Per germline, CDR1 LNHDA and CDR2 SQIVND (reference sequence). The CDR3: CASTRTGGTGNTIYF. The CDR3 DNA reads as TGTGCCAGCACTAGGACAGGGGGCACCGGAAACACCATATATTTT.

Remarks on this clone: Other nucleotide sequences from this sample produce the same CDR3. CDR3 amino acids: CASSDGSTDTQYF. The CDR3 DNA follows: TGTGCCAGCAGTGACGGGAGCACAGATACGCAGTATTTT. This rearrangement joins TRBV6-4 to TRBJ2-3; no clear D. V was trimmed by 2 bases and J by 0 bases, leaving 3 bases between them. Germline V gives CDR1 MRHNA, CDR2 SNTAGT. CDR3 length: 13 amino acids.

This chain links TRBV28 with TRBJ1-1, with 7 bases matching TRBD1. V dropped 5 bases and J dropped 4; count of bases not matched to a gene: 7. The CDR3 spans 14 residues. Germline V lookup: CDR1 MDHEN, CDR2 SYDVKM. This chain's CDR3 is CASSPAGTATEAFF. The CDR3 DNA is TGTGCCAGCAGTCCTGCGGGGACAGCCACTGAAGCTTTCTTT.

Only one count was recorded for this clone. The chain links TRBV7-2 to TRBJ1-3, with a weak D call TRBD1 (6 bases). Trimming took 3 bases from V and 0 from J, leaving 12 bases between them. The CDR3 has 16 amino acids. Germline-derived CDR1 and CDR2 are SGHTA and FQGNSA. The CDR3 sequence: CASSFVQGHSGNTIYF. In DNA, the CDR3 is TGTGCCAGCAGCTTTGTACAGGGTCACTCTGGAAACACCATATATTTT.

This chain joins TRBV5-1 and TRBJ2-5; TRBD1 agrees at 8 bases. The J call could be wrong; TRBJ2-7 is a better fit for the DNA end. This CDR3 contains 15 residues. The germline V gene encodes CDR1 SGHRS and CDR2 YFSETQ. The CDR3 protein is CASSSWTGPTYEQYF. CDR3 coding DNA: TGCGCCAGCAGCTCTTGGACAGGGCCAACCTACGAGCAGTACTTC.

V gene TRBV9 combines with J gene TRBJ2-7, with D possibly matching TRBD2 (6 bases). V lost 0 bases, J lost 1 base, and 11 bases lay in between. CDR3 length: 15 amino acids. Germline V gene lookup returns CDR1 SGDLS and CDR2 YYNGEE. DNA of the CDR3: TGTGCCAGCAGCGTAGCCGGCGGGGCGTCCTACGAGCAGTACTTC. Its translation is CASSVAGGASYEQYF.

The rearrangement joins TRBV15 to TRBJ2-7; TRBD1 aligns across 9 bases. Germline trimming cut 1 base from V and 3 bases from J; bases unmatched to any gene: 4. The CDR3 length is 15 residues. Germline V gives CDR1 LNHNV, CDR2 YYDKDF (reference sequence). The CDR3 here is CATSRAGTGLYEQYF. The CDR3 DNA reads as TGTGCCACCAGCAGAGCCGGGACAGGGCTCTACGAGCAGTACTTC.